This note documents a single T cell receptor (beta chain) sequence. Trimming shortened V by 5 bases and J by 3 bases, and 15 bases separated the two germline ends. CDR1 and CDR2 (germline): SQVTM, ANQGSEA. The CDR3 runs to 14 residues. The sample belongs to a study of blood T cells in healthy people across ages. The use of a sample-barcoded 5' primer and a J-beta primer mix characterized a second PCR of roughly 7 to 11 cycles. A single record per CDR3 protein comes from TCRdb applying MiXCR to the 5' RACE reads. The sample yields fewer than 2,000,000 distinct CDR3 sequences, around 42% seen once. Sequencing was performed on blood. This chain links TRBV29-1 with TRBJ2-3; D is uncertain. The origin of this receptor is a human donor in good health. The CDR3 DNA reads as TGCAGCGTTTCCGGACCGTTTTCTACAGATACGCAGTATTTT. Translating it yields CSVSGPFSTDTQYF.